The present TCR beta chain was sequenced within a study of CD8 T cell repertoires and HIV-1 epitope variants. Study-wide context: Epitopes were three Gag families plus Nef HW9 and YT9. IL-2, IL-7 and IL-15 were added on days 3 and 7 of approximately 10-day cultures.

The V and J ends lost 2 bases and 4 bases respectively, with 8 bases between them. CDR3 size: 13 residues. Germline V lookup: CDR1 SGHNT, CDR2 YYREEE (reference sequence). TCRdb's copy holds only in-frame clones and misses some; the assay was immunoSEQ multiplex PCR. This table has about 5,000 clones, roughly three fifths appearing once. Notes on this clone: The antigen is not known.

Whole-study results and caveats: Most of the nine antigen-specific clonotypes appeared cross-reactive to autologous or escape variants. The assay identified only TCR beta chains of antigen-proliferating T cells.

The rearrangement links TRBV5-4 to TRBJ2-3, with no clear D. This receptor was taken from a male donor with HIV. Sequenced input: cultured CD8+ T cells derived from PBMCs. The CDR3 nucleotides are TGTGCCAGCAGCTTATATCTCGCAGATACGCAGTATTTT. The encoded protein is CASSLYLADTQYF.